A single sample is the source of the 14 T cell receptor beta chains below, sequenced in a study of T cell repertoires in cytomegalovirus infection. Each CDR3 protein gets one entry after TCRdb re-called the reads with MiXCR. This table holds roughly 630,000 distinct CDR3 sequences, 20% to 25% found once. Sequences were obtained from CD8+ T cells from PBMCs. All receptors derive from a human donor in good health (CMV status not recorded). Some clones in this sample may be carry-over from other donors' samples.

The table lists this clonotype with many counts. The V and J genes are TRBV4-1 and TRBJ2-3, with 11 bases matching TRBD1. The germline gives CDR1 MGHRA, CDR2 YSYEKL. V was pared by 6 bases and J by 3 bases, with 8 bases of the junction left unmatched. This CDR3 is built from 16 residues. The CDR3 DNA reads TGCGCCAGCAGAAGCGGGACAGGGGGAGGAACAGATACGCAGTATTTT. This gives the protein CASRSGTGGGTDTQYF.

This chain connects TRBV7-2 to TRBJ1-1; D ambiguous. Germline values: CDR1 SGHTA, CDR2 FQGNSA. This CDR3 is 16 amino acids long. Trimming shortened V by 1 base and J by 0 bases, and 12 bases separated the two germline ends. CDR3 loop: CASSLDSGFMNTEAFF. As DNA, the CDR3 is TGTGCCAGCAGCTTAGATTCAGGTTTTATGAACACTGAAGCTTTCTTT.

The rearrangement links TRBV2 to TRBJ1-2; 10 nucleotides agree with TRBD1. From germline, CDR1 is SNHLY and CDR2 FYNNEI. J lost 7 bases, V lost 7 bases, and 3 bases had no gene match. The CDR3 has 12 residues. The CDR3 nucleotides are TGTGCCAGCACCGACAGGGGGCTTGGCTACACCTTC. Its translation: CASTDRGLGYTF.

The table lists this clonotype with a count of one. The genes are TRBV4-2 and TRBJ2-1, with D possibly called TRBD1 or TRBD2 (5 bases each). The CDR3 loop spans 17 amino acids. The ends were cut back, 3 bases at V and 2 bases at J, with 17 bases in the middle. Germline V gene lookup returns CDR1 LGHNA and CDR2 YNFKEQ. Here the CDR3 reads CASSHPFGDQPYNEQFF. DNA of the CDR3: TGTGCCAGCAGCCACCCCTTCGGGGACCAGCCCTACAATGAGCAGTTCTTC.

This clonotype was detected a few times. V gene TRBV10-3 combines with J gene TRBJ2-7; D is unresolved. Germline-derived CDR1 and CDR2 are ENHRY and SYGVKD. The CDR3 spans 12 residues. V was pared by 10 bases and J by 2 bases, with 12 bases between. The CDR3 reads CATNSPTYEQYF. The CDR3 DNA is TGTGCCACCAACTCTCCCACCTACGAGCAGTACTTC.

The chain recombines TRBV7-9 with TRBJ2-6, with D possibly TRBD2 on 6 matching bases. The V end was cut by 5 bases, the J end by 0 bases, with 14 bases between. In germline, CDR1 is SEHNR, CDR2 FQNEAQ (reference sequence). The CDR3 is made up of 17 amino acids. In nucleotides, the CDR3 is TGTGCCAGCAGCGGTCTTGTGGGAGGCTCTGGGGCCAACGTCCTGACTTTC. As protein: CASSGLVGGSGANVLTF.

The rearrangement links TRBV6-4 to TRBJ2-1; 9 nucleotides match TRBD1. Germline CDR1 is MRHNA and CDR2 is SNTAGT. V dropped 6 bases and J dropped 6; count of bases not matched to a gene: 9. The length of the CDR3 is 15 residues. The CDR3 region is CASSTGQGRFNEQFF. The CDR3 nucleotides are TGTGCCAGCAGCACGGGACAGGGTAGGTTCAATGAGCAGTTCTTC.

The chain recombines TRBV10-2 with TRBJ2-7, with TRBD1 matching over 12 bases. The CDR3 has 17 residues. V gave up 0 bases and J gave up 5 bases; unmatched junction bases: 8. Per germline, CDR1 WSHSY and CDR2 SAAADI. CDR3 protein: CASSESGTGGGGDEQYV. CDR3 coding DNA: TGCGCCAGCAGTGAGTCAGGGACAGGGGGCGGCGGGGACGAGCAGTACGTC.

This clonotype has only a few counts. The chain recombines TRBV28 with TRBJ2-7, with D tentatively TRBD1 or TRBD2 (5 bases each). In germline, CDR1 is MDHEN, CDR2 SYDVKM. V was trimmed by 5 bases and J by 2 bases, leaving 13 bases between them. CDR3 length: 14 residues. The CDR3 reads CASSLPGTTYEQYV. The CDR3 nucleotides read TGTGCCAGCAGTCTCCCCGGGACCACCTACGAGCAGTACGTC.

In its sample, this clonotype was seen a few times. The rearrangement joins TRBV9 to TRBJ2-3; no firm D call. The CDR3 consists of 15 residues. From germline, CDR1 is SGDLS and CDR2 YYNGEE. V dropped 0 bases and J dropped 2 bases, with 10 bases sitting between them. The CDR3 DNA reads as TGTGCCAGCAGCGTAGAATGGACGACCACAGATACGCAGTATTTT. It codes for CASSVEWTTTDTQYF. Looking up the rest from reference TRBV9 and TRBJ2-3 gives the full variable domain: DSGVTQTPKHLITATGQRVTLRCSPRSGDLSVYWYQQSLDQGLQFLIQYYNGEERAKGNILERFSAQQFPDLHSELNLSSLELGDSALYFCASSVEWTTTDTQYFGPGTRLTVL.

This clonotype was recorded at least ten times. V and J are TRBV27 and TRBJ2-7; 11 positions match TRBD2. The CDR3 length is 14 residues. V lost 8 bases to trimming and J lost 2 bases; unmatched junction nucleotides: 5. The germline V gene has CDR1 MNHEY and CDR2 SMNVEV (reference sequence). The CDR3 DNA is TGTGCCAGCTCCGGGACTAGCGGAACCTACGAGCAGTACTTC. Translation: CASSGTSGTYEQYF.

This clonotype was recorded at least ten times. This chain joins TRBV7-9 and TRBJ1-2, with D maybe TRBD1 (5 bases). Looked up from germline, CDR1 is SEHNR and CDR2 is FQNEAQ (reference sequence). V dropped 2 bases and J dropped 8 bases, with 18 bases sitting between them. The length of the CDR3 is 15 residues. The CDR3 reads CASSLSPGTLGGYTF. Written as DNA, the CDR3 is TGTGCCAGCAGCTTATCTCCAGGGACTCTGGGCGGCTACACCTTC.

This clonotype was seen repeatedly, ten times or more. The CDR3 sequence is CASKFVTGHYTGELFF. The CDR3 bases are TGTGCCAGCAAGTTCGTGACCGGCCATTATACCGGGGAGCTGTTTTTT. The chain recombines TRBV27 with TRBJ2-2; D call uncertain. The CDR3 covers 16 residues. Germline loops: CDR1 MNHEY, CDR2 SMNVEV (reference sequence). V shed 7 bases and J shed 5 bases, with 20 bases lying between them.

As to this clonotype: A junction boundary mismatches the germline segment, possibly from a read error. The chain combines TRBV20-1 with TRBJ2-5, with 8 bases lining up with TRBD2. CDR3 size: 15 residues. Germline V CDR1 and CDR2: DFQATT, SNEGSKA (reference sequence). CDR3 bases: TGCAGTGCTAGAGACGGTCGGACGGGGGGGGAGACCCGGTACTTC. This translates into CSARDGRTGGETRYF.